The rows below give T cell receptor beta chains drawn from one sample of a study of human T cells and chemical hapten exposure. TCRdb reprocessed the RACE reads with MiXCR, giving one entry per CDR3 protein. The sample has 300,000 to 400,000 distinct CDR3 sequences, around 7% seen once. The material sequenced was whole blood, taken in connection with sensitization to the hapten diphenylcyclopropenone (DPC). The receptor set was obtained from a woman in her late teens or twenties with alopecia areata. Some clones in this sample may be carry-over from other donors' samples. Each CDR3 is given with its conserved first and last residue. The order of the fields is D gene, V gene, clone size, J gene, CDR3 DNA, CDR3 protein. A D gene is named only where the DNA matches it firmly. Clone size is given for some rows only: seen once, a few or many times, or a class if the clone is expanded.

D: NA
V: TRBV6-2/TRBV6-3
size: few
J: TRBJ2-1
DNA: TGTGCCAGCAGTTATTGGTCAGGGGGGCACTACAATGAGCAGTTCTTC
CDR3: CASSYWSGGHYNEQFF

D: TRBD2
V: TRBV20-1
size: few
J: TRBJ2-3
DNA: TGCAGTGCTAGCGGGGGGGCGGGCACAGATACGCAGTATTTT
CDR3: CSASGGAGTDTQYF

D: TRBD1
V: TRBV3-1
size: few
J: TRBJ1-2
DNA: TGTGCCAGCAGCGGACAGGGGGCAAAGAACTATGGCTACACCTTC
CDR3: CASSGQGAKNYGYTF

D: NA
V: TRBV7-2
size: few
J: TRBJ2-5
DNA: TGTGCCAGCAGCTCCCAGGGTATCCAGTACTTC
CDR3: CASSSQGIQYF

D: TRBD2
V: TRBV7-2
size: many
J: TRBJ2-3
DNA: TGTGCCAGCAGCTCAAACCTCCCTAGCGGGGGCTGGACAGATACGCAGTATTTT
CDR3: CASSSNLPSGGWTDTQYF

D: NA
V: TRBV7-3
size: NA
J: TRBJ1-6
DNA: TGTGCCAGCAGCTTAAGGGGGGCCGATTCACCCCTCCACTTT
CDR3: CASSLRGADSPLHF

D: TRBD1
V: TRBV6-6
size: NA
J: TRBJ1-1
DNA: TGTGCCAGCAGTTGGGGTATGACAGGGGGCCGAGGGACTGAAGCTTTCTTT
CDR3: CASSWGMTGGRGTEAFF

D: NA
V: TRBV13
size: few
J: TRBJ1-1
DNA: TGTGCCAGCAGCTTATACTCGAACACTGAAGCTTTCTTT
CDR3: CASSLYSNTEAFF

D: NA
V: TRBV2
size: NA
J: TRBJ2-1
DNA: TGTGCCAGCAGTTCACAACAGGGAATCGTGGTCTTC
CDR3: CASSSQQGIVVF

D: NA
V: TRBV5-1
size: NA
J: TRBJ1-5
DNA: TGCGCCAGCAGCTTGGGGTCTGGCAATCAGCCCCAGCATTTT
CDR3: CASSLGSGNQPQHF

D: NA
V: TRBV3-1
size: few
J: TRBJ2-1
DNA: TGTGCCAGCAGCCCAAAAAGGTACAATGAGCAGTTCTTC
CDR3: CASSPKRYNEQFF

D: NA
V: TRBV6-5
size: many
J: TRBJ1-1
DNA: TGTGCCAGCAGTTGGGGGCAAGGGACTGAAGCTTTCTTT
CDR3: CASSWGQGTEAFF

D: TRBD1
V: TRBV2
size: many
J: TRBJ1-2
DNA: TGTGCCAGCTCTAACACCGGGACAGTAAACTACACCTTC
CDR3: CASSNTGTVNYTF

D: NA
V: TRBV10-3
size: NA
J: TRBJ2-5
DNA: TGTGCCATCAGTGAGTCTGGGGGGCAAGAGACCCAGTACTTC
CDR3: CAISESGGQETQYF

D: NA
V: TRBV6-2/TRBV6-3
size: NA
J: TRBJ1-6
DNA: TGTGCCAGCAGAGACCAGGGAAATTCACCCCTCCACTTT
CDR3: CASRDQGNSPLHF

D: NA
V: TRBV19
size: NA
J: TRBJ1-5
DNA: TGTGCCAGTATGATCGTGCCCGGGACGCAGGCCAATCAGCCCCAGCATTTT
CDR3: CASMIVPGTQANQPQHF

D: TRBD1
V: TRBV28
size: many
J: TRBJ2-7
DNA: TGTGCCAGCACACGACAGGGGTCCTACGAGCAGTACTTC
CDR3: CASTRQGSYEQYF

D: NA
V: TRBV4-1
size: NA
J: TRBJ1-3
DNA: TGCGCCAGCAGCCAAGTAGTTGCTGGAAACACCATATATTTT
CDR3: CASSQVVAGNTIYF

D: NA
V: TRBV6-2/TRBV6-3
size: few
J: TRBJ2-7
DNA: TGTGCCAGCAGATACCACAGGGAAACCCTTTCCTACGAGCAGTACTTC
CDR3: CASRYHRETLSYEQYF

D: TRBD1
V: TRBV20-1
size: many
J: TRBJ2-1
DNA: TGCAGTGCTACCCCACCGGGACAGCCTTACAATGAGCAGTTCTTC
CDR3: CSATPPGQPYNEQFF